The clone carrying this T cell receptor (beta chain) was seen once. Its antigen is unknown. This record belongs to a study of cytomegalovirus exposure and HLA in healthy donors. For the study at large: An early data release held around 80 million unique TCRs from HLA-typed donors. Of over 300 genotyped donors, roughly 86% clustered with self-reported Caucasian donors. Study-level points and caveats: It was around 160 TCR beta chains that were listed as cytomegalovirus-associated. In vitro testing confirmed a few CMV-associated chains as specific for CMV antigens.

Germline V lookup: CDR1 SGHAT, CDR2 FQNNGV. The CDR3 covers 16 residues. Trimming cost V 4 bases and J 4 bases; bases outside gene matches: 8. The PCR contained 60 Vbeta and 13 Jbeta primers. Profiled with immunoSEQ multiplex PCR; TCRdb holds only in-frame clones, not every one. The table records about 230,000 clones, roughly 90% of them present only once. Sequenced: PBMCs. The genes are TRBV11-2 and TRBJ2-3; the match to TRBD2 covers 10 bases. The clonotype originates from a woman under 30 in good health and CMV-seronegative. Here the CDR3 reads CASSSPSSGGADTQYF. In nucleotides, the CDR3 is TGTGCCAGCAGCTCACCTTCCAGCGGGGGGGCAGATACGCAGTATTTT. Supplemented by reference TRBV11-2 and TRBJ2-3, the full variable domain reads EAGVAQSPRYKIIEKRQSVAFWCNPISGHATLYWYQQILGQGPKLLIQFQNNGVVDDSQLPKDRFSAERLKGVDSTLKIQPAKLEDSAVYLCASSSPSSGGADTQYFGPGTRLTVL.